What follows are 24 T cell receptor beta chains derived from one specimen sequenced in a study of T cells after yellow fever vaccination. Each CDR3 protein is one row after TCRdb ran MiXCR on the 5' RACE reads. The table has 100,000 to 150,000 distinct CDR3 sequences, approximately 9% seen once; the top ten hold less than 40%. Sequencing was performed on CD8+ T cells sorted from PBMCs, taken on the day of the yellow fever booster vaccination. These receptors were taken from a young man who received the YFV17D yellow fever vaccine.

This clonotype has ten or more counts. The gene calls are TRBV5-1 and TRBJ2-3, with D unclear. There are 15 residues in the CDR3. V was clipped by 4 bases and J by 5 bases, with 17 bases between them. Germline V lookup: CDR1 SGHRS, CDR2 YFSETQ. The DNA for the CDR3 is TGCGCCAGCAGCCCAGCGTCCTCGAGGATAGATACGCAGTATTTT. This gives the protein CASSPASSRIDTQYF.

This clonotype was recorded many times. The CDR3 is CASSFTGTENEKLFF. CDR3 in DNA: TGTGCCAGCAGCTTTACCGGGACAGAGAATGAAAAACTGTTTTTT. The chain is built from TRBV11-2 and TRBJ1-4; 7 nucleotides match TRBD1. With V trimmed by 3 bases and J by 5 bases, 6 bases remained unmatched. CDR1 SGHAT and CDR2 FQNNGV come from the germline V gene. The CDR3 is made up of 15 amino acids.

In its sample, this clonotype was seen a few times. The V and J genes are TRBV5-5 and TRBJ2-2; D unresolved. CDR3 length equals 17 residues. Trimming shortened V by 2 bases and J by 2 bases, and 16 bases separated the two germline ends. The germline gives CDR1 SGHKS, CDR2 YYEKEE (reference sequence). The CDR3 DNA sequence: TGTGCCAGCAGCTTACCCCCATCCGTCCCTAACACCGGGGAGCTGTTTTTT. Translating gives CASSLPPSVPNTGELFF.

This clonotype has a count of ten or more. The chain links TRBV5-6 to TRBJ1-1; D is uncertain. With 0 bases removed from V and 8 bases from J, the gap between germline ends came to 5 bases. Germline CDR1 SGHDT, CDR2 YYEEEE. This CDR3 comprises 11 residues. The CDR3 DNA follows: TGTGCCAGCAGCTTGGGTGGAGAAGCTTTCTTT. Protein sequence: CASSLGGEAFF.

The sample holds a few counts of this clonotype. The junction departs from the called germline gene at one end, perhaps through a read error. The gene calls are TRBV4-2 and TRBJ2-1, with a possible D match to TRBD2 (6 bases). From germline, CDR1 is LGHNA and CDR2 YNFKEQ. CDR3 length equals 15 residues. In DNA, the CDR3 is TGTGCCAGCAGACAAGGGGTATGGACTAAGAGTGAGCAGTTCTTC. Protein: CASRQGVWTKSEQFF.

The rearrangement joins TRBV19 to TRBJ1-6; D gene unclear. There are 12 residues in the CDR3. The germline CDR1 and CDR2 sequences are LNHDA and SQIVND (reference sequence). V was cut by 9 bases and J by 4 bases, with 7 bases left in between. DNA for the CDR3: TGTGCCAGCGGTGGATATAATTCACCCCTCCACTTT. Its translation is CASGGYNSPLHF.

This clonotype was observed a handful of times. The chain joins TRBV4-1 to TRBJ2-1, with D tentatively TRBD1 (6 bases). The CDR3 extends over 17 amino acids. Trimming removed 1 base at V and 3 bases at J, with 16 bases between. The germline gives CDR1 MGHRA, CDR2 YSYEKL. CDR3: CASSQGDNKIGYNEQFF. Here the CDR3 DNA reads TGCGCCAGCAGCCAAGGGGACAACAAAATCGGCTACAATGAGCAGTTCTTC.

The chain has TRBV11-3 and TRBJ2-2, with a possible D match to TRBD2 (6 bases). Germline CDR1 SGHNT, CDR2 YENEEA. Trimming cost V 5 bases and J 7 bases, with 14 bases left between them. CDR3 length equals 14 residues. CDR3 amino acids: CASSLPSGDGELFF. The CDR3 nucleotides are TGTGCCAGCAGCCTCCCCTCGGGGGACGGGGAGCTGTTTTTT.

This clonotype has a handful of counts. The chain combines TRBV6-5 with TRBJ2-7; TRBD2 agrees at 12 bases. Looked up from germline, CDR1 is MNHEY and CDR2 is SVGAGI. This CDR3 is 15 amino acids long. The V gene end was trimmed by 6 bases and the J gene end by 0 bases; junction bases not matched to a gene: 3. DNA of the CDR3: TGTGCCAGCAGCCCTAGCGGGGGGGCCTCCTACGAGCAGTACTTC. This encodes CASSPSGGASYEQYF.

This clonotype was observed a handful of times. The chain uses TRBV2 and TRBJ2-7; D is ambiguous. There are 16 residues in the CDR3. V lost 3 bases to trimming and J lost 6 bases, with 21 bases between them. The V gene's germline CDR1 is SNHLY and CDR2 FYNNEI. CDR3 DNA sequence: TGTGCCAGCAGTGAGTTCGTGGAGCTCAGGCTCGGCGAGCAGTACTTC. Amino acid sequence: CASSEFVELRLGEQYF.

This CDR3 reads CASSRLDTGWEQYF. DNA for the CDR3: TGTGCCAGCAGCCGACTAGATACAGGGTGGGAGCAGTACTTC. The chain couples TRBV14 to TRBJ2-7, with D possibly called TRBD1 or TRBD2 (6 bases each). V lost 4 bases and J lost 7, with 17 bases in between. Germline V CDR1 and CDR2: SGHDN, FVKESK. This CDR3 is built from 14 residues.

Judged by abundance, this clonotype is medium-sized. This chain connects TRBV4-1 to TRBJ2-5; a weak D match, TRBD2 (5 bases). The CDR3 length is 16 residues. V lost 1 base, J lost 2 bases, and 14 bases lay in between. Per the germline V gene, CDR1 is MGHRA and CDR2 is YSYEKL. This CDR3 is CASSQGAGITQETQYF. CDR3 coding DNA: TGCGCCAGCAGCCAAGGCGCCGGGATCACACAAGAGACCCAGTACTTC.

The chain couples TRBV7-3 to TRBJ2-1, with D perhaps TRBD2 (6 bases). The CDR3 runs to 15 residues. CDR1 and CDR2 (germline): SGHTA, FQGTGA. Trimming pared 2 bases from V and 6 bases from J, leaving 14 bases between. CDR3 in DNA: TGTGCCAGCAGCTTAGGCGGGGCGGCCCCCAATGAGCAGTTCTTC. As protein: CASSLGGAAPNEQFF.

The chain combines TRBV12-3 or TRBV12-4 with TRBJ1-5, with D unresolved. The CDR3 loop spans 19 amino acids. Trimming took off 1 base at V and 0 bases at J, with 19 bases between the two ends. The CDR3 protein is CASSLGEFPDRYSNQPQHF. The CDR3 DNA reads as TGTGCCAGCAGTTTAGGGGAGTTTCCGGATAGGTATAGCAATCAGCCCCAGCATTTT.

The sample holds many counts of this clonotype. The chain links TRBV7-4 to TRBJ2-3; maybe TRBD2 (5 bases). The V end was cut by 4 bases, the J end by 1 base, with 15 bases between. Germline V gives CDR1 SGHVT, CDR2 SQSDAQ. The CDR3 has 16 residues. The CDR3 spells CASSYGGWRGTDTQYF. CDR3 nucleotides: TGTGCCAGCAGCTACGGCGGCTGGCGGGGCACAGATACGCAGTATTTT.

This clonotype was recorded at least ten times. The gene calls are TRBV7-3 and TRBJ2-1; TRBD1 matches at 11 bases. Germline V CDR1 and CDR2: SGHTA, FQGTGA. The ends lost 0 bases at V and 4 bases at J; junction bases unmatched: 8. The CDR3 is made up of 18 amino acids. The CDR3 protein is CASSLTIRTGGAYNEQFF. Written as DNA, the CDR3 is TGTGCCAGCAGCTTAACTATAAGGACAGGGGGCGCTTACAATGAGCAGTTCTTC.

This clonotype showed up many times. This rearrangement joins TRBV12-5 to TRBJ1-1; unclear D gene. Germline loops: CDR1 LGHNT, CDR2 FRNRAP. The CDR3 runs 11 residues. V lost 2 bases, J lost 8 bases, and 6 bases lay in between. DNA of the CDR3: TGTGCTAGTGGTTTGTTAAAGGAAGCTTTCTTT. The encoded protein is CASGLLKEAFF.

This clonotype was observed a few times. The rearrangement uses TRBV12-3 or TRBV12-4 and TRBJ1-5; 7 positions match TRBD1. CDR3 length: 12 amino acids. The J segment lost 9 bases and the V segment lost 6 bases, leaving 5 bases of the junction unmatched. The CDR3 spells CASSPGGGPQHF. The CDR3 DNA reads TGTGCCAGCAGCCCAGGGGGAGGGCCCCAGCATTTT.

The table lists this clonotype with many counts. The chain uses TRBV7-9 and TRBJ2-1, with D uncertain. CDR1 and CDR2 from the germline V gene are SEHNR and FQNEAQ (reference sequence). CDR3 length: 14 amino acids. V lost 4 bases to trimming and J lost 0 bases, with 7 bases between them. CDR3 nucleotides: TGTGCCAGCAGCTATGTGAGCTCCTACAATGAGCAGTTCTTC. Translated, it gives CASSYVSSYNEQFF. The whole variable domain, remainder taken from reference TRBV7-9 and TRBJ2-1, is DTGVSQNPRHKITKRGQNVTFRCDPISEHNRLYWYRQTLGQGPEFLTYFQNEAQLEKSRLLSDRFSAERPKGSFSTLEIQRTEQGDSAMYLCASSYVSSYNEQFFGPGTRLTVL.

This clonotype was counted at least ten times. The CDR3 reads CASSQQGLSGANVLTF. DNA of the CDR3: TGCGCCAGCAGCCAGCAGGGGCTCTCTGGGGCCAACGTCCTGACTTTC. The rearrangement joins TRBV4-3 to TRBJ2-6, with a tentative D call TRBD1 (6 bases). There are 16 residues in the CDR3. Germline CDR1 reads LGHNA; CDR2 reads YSLEER. The V end was cut by 3 bases, the J end by 0 bases, with 9 bases between.

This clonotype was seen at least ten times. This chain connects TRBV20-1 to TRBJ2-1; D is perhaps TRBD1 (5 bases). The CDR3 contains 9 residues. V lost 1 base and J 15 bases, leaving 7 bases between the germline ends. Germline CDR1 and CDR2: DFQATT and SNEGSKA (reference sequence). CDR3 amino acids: CSARGQGFF. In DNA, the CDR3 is TGCAGTGCTAGAGGCCAGGGGTTCTTC.

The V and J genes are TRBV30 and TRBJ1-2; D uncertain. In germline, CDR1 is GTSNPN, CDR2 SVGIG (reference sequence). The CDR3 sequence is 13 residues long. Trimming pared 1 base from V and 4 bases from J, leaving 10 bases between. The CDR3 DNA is TGTGCCTGGAGTGGAGGAGCCTTCTATGGCTACACCTTC. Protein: CAWSGGAFYGYTF.

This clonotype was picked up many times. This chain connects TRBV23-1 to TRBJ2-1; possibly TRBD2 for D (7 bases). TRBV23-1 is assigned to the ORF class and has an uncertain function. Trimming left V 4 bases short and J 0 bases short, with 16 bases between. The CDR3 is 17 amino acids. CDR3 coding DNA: TGCGCCAGCAGTCCCTCCGGGGGGCTTAACTCCTACAATGAGCAGTTCTTC. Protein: CASSPSGGLNSYNEQFF.

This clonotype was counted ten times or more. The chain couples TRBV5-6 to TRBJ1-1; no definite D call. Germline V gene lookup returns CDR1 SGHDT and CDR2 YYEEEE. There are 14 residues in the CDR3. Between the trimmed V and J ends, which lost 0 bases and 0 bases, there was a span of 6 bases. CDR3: CASSLVAVNTEAFF. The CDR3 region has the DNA TGTGCCAGCAGCTTGGTAGCGGTGAACACTGAAGCTTTCTTT.